Listed below are T cell receptor beta chains from one sample, sequenced in a study of early T cells in non-severe SARS-CoV-2 infection. TCRdb redid the calling of the 5' RACE reads with MiXCR, one entry per CDR3 protein. The table lists around 78,000 distinct CDR3 sequences, over 9.5% of them singletons. The sequencing here drew on whole blood, taken at baseline. The receptors stem from an adult who was a healthcare worker with PCR-confirmed SARS-CoV-2 infection or an uninfected control (not recorded which). Both conserved end residues are part of each CDR3. D genes are given only for firm matches. Size is stated for part of the rows, as once, few or many counts, or as a class when the clone is expanded.

d_call j_call clone_size v_call cdr3_nt cdr3_aa
. TRBJ2-7 many TRBV27 TGTGCCAGCGGTAAAACAGCCTTCGAGCAGTACTTC CASGKTAFEQYF
. TRBJ2-7 . TRBV2 TGTGCCAGCAGAGACCAGGGTATGGGCGAGCAGTACTTC CASRDQGMGEQYF
TRBD2 TRBJ2-1 many TRBV11-2 TGTGCCAGCAGCTTAGATCTGGTCGGGGGGGTTGAGCAGTTCTTC CASSLDLVGGVEQFF
. TRBJ2-2 many TRBV2 TGTGCCAGCAGTGTGGGGACCGCGAACACCGGGGAGCTGTTTTTT CASSVGTANTGELFF
TRBD1 TRBJ1-5 few TRBV7-9 TGTGCCAGCAGCTTAGGGGCAGGGGGCCGAGGCAATCAGCCCCAGCATTTT CASSLGAGGRGNQPQHF
. TRBJ1-5 . TRBV24-1 TGTGCCACCAGTGGTCCACATAGCAATCAGCCCCAGCATTTT CATSGPHSNQPQHF
TRBD1 TRBJ2-7 . TRBV6-4 TGTGCCAGCAGTGACGAAAAAGCTGGACAGGGGTTACACGAGCAGTACTTC CASSDEKAGQGLHEQYF
. TRBJ2-5 few TRBV9 TGTGCCAGCAGCGTAGGAGGGGGAGACACTCGACAAGAGACCCAGTACTTC CASSVGGGDTRQETQYF
TRBD1 TRBJ2-1 many TRBV2 TGTGCCAGCAGTGTCTGGACAGGGACTGGGCGGGCAGACTCCTACAATGAGCAGTTCTTC CASSVWTGTGRADSYNEQFF
TRBD1 TRBJ1-4 . TRBV18 TGTGCCAGCTCACCGACAGGGGGCCATGAAAAACTGTTTTTT CASSPTGGHEKLFF
. TRBJ1-1 few TRBV12-3/TRBV12-4 TGTGCCAGCAGTTTAAGACAGACGAACACTGAAGCTTTCTTT CASSLRQTNTEAFF